Shown below are 14 T cell receptor beta chains from a single sample sequenced in a study of blood T cell repertoires in COVID-19. TCRdb's copy holds only in-frame clones and misses some; the assay was immunoSEQ multiplex PCR. The sample records about 160,000 clones, approximately 87% being singletons. The sample taken for sequencing was peripheral blood. Receptors were obtained from a woman in her seventies with COVID-19, enrolled during active disease.

DNA of the CDR3: TGTGCCAGCAGTGAAACGGGTACTGCTGAAAAACTGTTTTTT. It yields the protein CASSETGTAEKLFF. V usage is TRBV2 and J usage is TRBJ1-4; D uncertain. V was shortened by 2 bases and J by 7 bases, with 11 bases between the two germline ends. Looked up from germline, CDR1 is SNHLY and CDR2 is FYNNEI. This CDR3 comprises 14 residues.

The chain has TRBV28 and TRBJ2-4; the match to TRBD1 covers 9 bases. The germline V gene has CDR1 MDHEN and CDR2 SYDVKM. The V gene end was trimmed by 6 bases and the J gene end by 7 bases; junction bases not matched to a gene: 4. The CDR3 spans 13 residues. The CDR3 coding sequence is TGTGCCAGCAGGTGGGACAGGGACAACATTCAGTACTTC. It yields the protein CASRWDRDNIQYF.

The CDR3 nucleotides read TGTGCCACCTTGGACACCAAAGTTCGAAAACTGTTTTTT. This encodes CATLDTKVRKLFF. This rearrangement joins TRBV10-3 to TRBJ1-4; TRBD1 might be the D (5 bases). The CDR3 has 13 residues. The germline V gene encodes CDR1 ENHRY and CDR2 SYGVKD. V shed 10 bases and J shed 10 bases, with 19 bases lying between them.

V is TRBV18 and J is TRBJ1-1, with 8 bases that match TRBD1. Trimming cost V 5 bases and J 4 bases; bases outside gene matches: 6. The CDR3 sequence is 14 residues long. Germline V CDR1 and CDR2: KGHSH, LQKENI. In nucleotides, the CDR3 is TGTGCCAGCTCAGAGGGGACAGGAGGCACTGAAGCTTTCTTT. Protein: CASSEGTGGTEAFF.

This rearrangement joins TRBV20-1 to TRBJ1-1; possible D gene TRBD1, 5 bases. Germline lookup yields CDR1 DFQATT and CDR2 SNEGSKA (reference sequence). This CDR3 spans 11 amino acids. The V gene lost 3 bases and the J gene lost 7 bases, with 9 bases spanning the gap. CDR3 sequence: CSASPDSEAFF. The CDR3 DNA is TGCAGTGCTAGTCCCGACAGTGAAGCTTTCTTT.

The V call is TRBV4-1, the J call TRBJ1-5, with 7 bases identical to TRBD1. Germline loops: CDR1 MGHRA, CDR2 YSYEKL. V shed 3 bases, J shed 0 bases, and the junction held 8 bases outside the gene matches. CDR3 size: 17 residues. CDR3 region: CASSHRDSHNSNQPQHF. The CDR3 region has the DNA TGCGCCAGCAGCCACCGGGACAGTCACAATAGCAATCAGCCCCAGCATTTT.

This rearrangement joins TRBV18 to TRBJ2-7, with D possibly matching TRBD2 (5 bases). Germline lookup yields CDR1 KGHSH and CDR2 LQKENI. V lost 8 bases and J 3 bases, leaving 14 bases between the germline ends. This CDR3 has 13 amino acids. The CDR3 DNA is TGTGCCAGCCGTCCGGGGTCGGACTACGAGCAGTACTTC. Its translation: CASRPGSDYEQYF.

CDR3: CASSPNRGQDNSGNTIYF. CDR3 sequence (DNA): TGTGCCAGCAGTCCTAACAGGGGACAGGACAACTCTGGAAACACCATATATTTT. The rearrangement joins TRBV6-8 to TRBJ1-3; 8 bases line up with TRBD1. CDR1 and CDR2 from the germline V gene are MNHGY and SAAAGT. The V and J ends lost 5 bases and 0 bases, in that order; junction bases with no gene match: 12. The length of the CDR3 is 18 residues.

The rearrangement uses TRBV5-5 and TRBJ2-1; TRBD1 matches 9 bases. The CDR3 has 15 residues. The ends lost 4 bases at V and 8 bases at J; junction bases unmatched: 10. Per the germline V gene, CDR1 is SGHKS and CDR2 is YYEKEE (reference sequence). The CDR3 reads CASSGGQGLLYEQFF. The CDR3 bases are TGTGCCAGCAGCGGGGGACAGGGTCTCCTCTATGAGCAGTTCTTC.

The chain employs TRBV28 and TRBJ1-6; a weak D match, TRBD1 (6 bases). The germline V gene encodes CDR1 MDHEN and CDR2 SYDVKM. The CDR3 is 14 residues long. V dropped 2 bases and J dropped 7 bases, with 9 bases sitting between them. CDR3 nucleotide sequence: TGTGCCAGCAGTTTAAGACAGGTGAATTCACCCCTCCACTTT. Protein product: CASSLRQVNSPLHF.

This chain joins TRBV3-1 (or the pseudogene TRBV3-2) and TRBJ2-3; 11 nucleotides match TRBD2. Germline CDR1 and CDR2: LGHDT and YNNKEL (reference sequence). This CDR3 comprises 14 residues. With 1 base clipped from V and 9 bases from J, the junction kept 3 bases outside the gene matches. CDR3 amino acids: CASSQGLAGGTQYF. As DNA, the CDR3 is TGTGCCAGCAGCCAAGGTTTAGCGGGGGGGACGCAGTATTTT.

J is TRBJ2-1 and V is TRBV5-1; a possible D gene is TRBD2 (5 bases). CDR1 is SGHRS, CDR2 YFSETQ, per germline. The CDR3 is made up of 15 amino acids. The V gene lost 7 bases and the J gene lost 2 bases, with 16 bases spanning the gap. Written as DNA, the CDR3 is TGCGCCAGCGCGACGACCCCGGGGACCTACAATGAGCAGTTCTTC. Amino acids: CASATTPGTYNEQFF. Variable domain in full (rest from reference TRBV5-1 and TRBJ2-1): KAGVTQTPRYLIKTRGQQVTLSCSPISGHRSVSWYQQTPGQGLQFLFEYFSETQRNKGNFPGRFSGRQFSNSRSEMNVSTLELGDSALYLCASATTPGTYNEQFFGPGTRLTVL.

The V gene is TRBV4-1, the J gene TRBJ1-2; 8 positions agree with TRBD1. Per the germline V gene, CDR1 is MGHRA and CDR2 is YSYEKL. V lost 2 bases and J lost 4; bases outside the gene matches: 6. The CDR3 consists of 15 residues. CDR3 DNA: TGCGCCAGCAGCCAACCCATCGACAGGGGCTATGGCTACACCTTC. Translating it yields CASSQPIDRGYGYTF.

This clone has only a few counts. The chain combines TRBV7-9 with TRBJ1-2; D gene ambiguous. The V gene lost 1 base and the J gene lost 8 bases, with 8 bases spanning the gap. The CDR3 spans 12 residues. In germline, CDR1 is SEHNR, CDR2 FQNEAQ (reference sequence). Here the CDR3 DNA reads TGTGCCAGCAGCTTAGATATTCTCGGCTACACCTTC. The encoded protein is CASSLDILGYTF.